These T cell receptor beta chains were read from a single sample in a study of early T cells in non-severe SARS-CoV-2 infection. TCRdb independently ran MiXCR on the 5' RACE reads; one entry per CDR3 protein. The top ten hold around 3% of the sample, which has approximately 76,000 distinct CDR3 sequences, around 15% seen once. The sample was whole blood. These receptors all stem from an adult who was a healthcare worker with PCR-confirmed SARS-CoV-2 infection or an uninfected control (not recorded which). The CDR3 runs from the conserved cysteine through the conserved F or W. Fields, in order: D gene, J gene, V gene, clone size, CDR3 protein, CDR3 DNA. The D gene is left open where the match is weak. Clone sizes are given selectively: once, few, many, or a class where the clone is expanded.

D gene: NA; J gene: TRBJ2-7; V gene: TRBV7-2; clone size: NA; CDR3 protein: CASTYASGSFAYEQYF; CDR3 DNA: TGTGCCAGCACCTACGCGAGTGGGTCGTTCGCCTACGAGCAGTACTTC
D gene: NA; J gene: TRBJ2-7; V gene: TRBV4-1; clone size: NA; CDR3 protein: CASSQAPDYEQYF; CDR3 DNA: TGCGCCAGCAGCCAAGCACCGGACTACGAGCAGTACTTC
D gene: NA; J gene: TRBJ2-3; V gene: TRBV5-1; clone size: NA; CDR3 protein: CASSFTGSSTDTQYF; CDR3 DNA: TGCGCCAGCAGCTTTACAGGGTCTAGCACAGATACGCAGTATTTT
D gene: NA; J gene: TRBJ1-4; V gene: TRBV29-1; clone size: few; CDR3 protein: CSVLDREKLFF; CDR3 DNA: TGCAGCGTCCTGGACAGAGAAAAACTGTTTTTT
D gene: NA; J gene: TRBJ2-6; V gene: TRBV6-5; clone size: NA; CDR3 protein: CASSYGSGGANVLTF; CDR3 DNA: TGTGCCAGCAGTTACGGGTCGGGCGGGGCCAACGTCCTGACTTTC
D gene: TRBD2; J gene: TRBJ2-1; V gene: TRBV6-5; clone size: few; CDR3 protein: CASSYSLAGDLNEQFF; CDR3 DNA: TGTGCCAGCAGTTACTCCCTAGCGGGAGACCTGAATGAGCAGTTCTTC
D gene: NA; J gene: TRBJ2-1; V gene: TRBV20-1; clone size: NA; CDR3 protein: CSGNVYNEQFF; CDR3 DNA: TGCAGTGGTAACGTCTACAATGAGCAGTTCTTC
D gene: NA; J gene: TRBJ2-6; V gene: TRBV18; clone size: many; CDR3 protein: CASSPGTGVLTF; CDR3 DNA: TGTGCCAGCTCACCTGGGACGGGCGTCCTGACTTTC
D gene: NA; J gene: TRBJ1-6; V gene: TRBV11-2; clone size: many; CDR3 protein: CASSLRHGNSPLHF; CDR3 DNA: TGTGCCAGCAGCTTACGGCACGGAAATTCACCCCTCCACTTT
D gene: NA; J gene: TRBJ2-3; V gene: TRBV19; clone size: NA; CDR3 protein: CASSIVGGGGDTQYF; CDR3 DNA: TGTGCCAGTAGTATTGTGGGGGGCGGAGGAGATACGCAGTATTTT
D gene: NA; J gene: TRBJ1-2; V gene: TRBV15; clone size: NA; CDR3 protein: CATSSQGHYGYTF; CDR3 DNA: TGTGCCACCAGCAGCCAGGGGCACTATGGCTACACCTTC
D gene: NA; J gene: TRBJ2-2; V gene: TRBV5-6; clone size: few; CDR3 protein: CASSQLRGRTGELFF; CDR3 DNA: TGTGCCAGCAGCCAACTGCGGGGGCGAACCGGGGAGCTGTTTTTT
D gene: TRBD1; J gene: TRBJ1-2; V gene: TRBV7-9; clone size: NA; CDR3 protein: CASSWFDREDGYTF; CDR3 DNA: TGTGCCAGCAGCTGGTTCGACAGGGAGGATGGCTACACCTTC
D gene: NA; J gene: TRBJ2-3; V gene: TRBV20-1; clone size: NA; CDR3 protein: CSATTWTSRVGPRTDTQYF; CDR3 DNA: TGCAGTGCTACAACGTGGACTTCGCGCGTCGGCCCTCGCACAGATACGCAGTATTTT
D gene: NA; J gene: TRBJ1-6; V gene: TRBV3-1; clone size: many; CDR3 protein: CASSTTEAYSPLHF; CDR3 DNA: TGTGCCAGCAGTACGACGGAAGCCTATTCACCCCTCCACTTT
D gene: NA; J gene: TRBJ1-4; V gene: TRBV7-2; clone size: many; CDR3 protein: CASSLGYRATNEKLFF; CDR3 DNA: TGTGCCAGCAGCTTAGGCTACAGGGCTACAAATGAAAAACTGTTTTTT
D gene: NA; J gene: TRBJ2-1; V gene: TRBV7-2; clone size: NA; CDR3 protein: CASSLVGSDNEQFF; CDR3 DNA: TGTGCCAGCAGCTTAGTGGGCTCCGATAATGAGCAGTTCTTC
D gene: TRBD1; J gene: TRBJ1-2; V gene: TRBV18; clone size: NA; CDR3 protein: CASSRNGQATNYGYTF; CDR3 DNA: TGTGCCAGCTCACGGAACGGACAGGCCACTAACTATGGCTACACCTTC
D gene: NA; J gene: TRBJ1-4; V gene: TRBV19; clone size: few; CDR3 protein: CASSTDGFEKLFF; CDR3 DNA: TGTGCCAGTAGTACTGACGGTTTTGAAAAACTGTTTTTT
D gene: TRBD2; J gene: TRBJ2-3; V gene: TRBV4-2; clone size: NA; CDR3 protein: CASSQDQRGYTDTQYF; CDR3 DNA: TGTGCCAGCAGCCAAGACCAGCGGGGTTACACAGATACGCAGTATTTT
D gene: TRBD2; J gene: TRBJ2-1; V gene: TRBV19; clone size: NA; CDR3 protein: CASSITLAGAVEQFF; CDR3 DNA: TGTGCCAGTAGTATCACACTAGCGGGAGCGGTTGAGCAGTTCTTC
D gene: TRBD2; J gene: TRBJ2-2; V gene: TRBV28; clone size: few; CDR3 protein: CASSLVAGGDTGELFF; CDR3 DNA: TGTGCCAGCAGTTTAGTAGCGGGAGGTGACACCGGGGAGCTGTTTTTT
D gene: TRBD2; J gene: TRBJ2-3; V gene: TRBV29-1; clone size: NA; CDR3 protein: CSVEAGRARTDTQYF; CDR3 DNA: TGCAGCGTTGAGGCCGGGAGGGCCAGGACAGATACGCAGTATTTT
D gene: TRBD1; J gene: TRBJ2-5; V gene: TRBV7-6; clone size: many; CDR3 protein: CASSYGQGQETQYF; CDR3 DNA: TGTGCCAGCAGCTATGGACAGGGGCAAGAGACCCAGTACTTC
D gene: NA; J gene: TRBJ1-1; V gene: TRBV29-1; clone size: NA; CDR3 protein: CSAGGGTEAFF; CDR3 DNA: TGCAGCGCCGGGGGAGGGACTGAAGCTTTCTTT
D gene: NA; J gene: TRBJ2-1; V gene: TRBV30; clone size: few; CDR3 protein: CAWTELTRTVYNEQFF; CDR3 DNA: TGTGCCTGGACCGAACTCACTAGAACAGTTTACAATGAGCAGTTCTTC
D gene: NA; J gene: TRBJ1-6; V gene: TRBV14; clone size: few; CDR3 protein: CASSQDIRTVGNSPLHF; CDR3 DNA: TGTGCCAGCAGCCAAGATATCCGGACCGTTGGGAATTCACCCCTCCACTTT
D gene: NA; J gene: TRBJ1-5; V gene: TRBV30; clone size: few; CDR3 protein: CAWSELGGNQPQHF; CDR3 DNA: TGTGCCTGGAGCGAACTTGGGGGCAATCAGCCCCAGCATTTT
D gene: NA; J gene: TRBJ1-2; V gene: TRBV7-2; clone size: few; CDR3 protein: CASSFNPYGYTF; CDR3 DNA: TGTGCCAGCAGTTTTAACCCTTATGGCTACACCTTC
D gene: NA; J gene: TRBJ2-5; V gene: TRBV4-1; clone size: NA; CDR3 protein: CASSYFQGLGETQYF; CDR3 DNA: TGCGCCAGCAGCTATTTCCAGGGGTTAGGAGAGACCCAGTACTTC
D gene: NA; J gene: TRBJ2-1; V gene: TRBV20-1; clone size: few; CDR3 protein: CSAIGHLQVNEQFF; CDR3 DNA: TGCAGTGCTATTGGACATCTCCAGGTCAATGAGCAGTTCTTC
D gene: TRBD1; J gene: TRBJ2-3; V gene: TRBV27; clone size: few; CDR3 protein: CASSKQGTGAYTDTQYF; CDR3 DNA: TGTGCCAGCAGCAAACAGGGTACAGGGGCCTACACAGATACGCAGTATTTT
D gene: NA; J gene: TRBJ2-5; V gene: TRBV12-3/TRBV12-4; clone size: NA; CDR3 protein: CASSLWGASIRETQYF; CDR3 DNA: TGTGCCAGCAGTTTATGGGGGGCAAGTATAAGAGAGACCCAGTACTTC
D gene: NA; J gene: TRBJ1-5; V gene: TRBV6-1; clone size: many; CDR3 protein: CASSTGPMNQPQHF; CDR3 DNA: TGTGCCAGCAGCACGGGCCCCATGAATCAGCCCCAGCATTTT
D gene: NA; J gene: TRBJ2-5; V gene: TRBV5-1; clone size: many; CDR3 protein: CASSLTGTFQETQYF; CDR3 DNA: TGCGCCAGCAGCTTAACCGGGACTTTCCAAGAGACCCAGTACTTC
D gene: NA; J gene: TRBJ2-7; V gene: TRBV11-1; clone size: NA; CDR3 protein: CASPPLPAGYEQYF; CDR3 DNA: TGTGCCAGTCCGCCTCTCCCGGCGGGCTACGAGCAGTACTTC
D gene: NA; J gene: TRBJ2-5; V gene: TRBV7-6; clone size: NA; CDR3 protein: CASSPTGLTQETQYF; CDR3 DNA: TGTGCCAGCAGCCCTACCGGACTGACCCAAGAGACCCAGTACTTC
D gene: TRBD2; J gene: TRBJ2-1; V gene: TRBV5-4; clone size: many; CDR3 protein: CASSLTALAGVYNEQFF; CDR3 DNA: TGTGCCAGCAGCTTAACGGCCCTAGCGGGGGTATACAATGAGCAGTTCTTC
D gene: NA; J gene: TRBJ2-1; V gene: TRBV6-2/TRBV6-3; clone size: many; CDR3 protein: CASSYSPPAAYNEQFF; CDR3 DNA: TGTGCCAGCAGTTACTCCCCCCCAGCGGCCTACAATGAGCAGTTCTTC
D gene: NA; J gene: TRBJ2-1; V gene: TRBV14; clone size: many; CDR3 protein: CASAPRWRPNEQFF; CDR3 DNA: TGTGCCAGCGCCCCCAGATGGCGCCCCAATGAGCAGTTCTTC
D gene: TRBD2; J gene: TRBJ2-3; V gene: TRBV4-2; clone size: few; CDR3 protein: CASGASGSTDTQYF; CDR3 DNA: TGTGCCAGTGGGGCTAGCGGGAGCACAGATACGCAGTATTTT
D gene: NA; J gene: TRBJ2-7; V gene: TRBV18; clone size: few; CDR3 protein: CASSPPMGHEQYF; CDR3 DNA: TGTGCCAGCTCACCACCCATGGGCCACGAGCAGTACTTC
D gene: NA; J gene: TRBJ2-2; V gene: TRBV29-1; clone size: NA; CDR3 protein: CSVAEFWTANTGELFF; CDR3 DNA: TGCAGCGTTGCGGAATTCTGGACCGCGAACACCGGGGAGCTGTTTTTT
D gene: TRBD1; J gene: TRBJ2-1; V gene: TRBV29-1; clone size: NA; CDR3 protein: CSVDPTGWNEQFF; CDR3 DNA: TGCAGCGTTGACCCGACAGGGTGGAATGAGCAGTTCTTC
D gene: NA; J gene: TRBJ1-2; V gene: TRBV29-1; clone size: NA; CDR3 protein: CSVDDSAGDLGYTF; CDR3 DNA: TGCAGCGTTGATGATTCTGCAGGGGATCTGGGCTACACCTTC
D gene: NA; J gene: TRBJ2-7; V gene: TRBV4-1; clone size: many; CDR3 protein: CASSQDGRRRGSYEQYF; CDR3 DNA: TGCGCCAGCAGCCAAGATGGTAGGCGGCGGGGTTCCTACGAGCAGTACTTC
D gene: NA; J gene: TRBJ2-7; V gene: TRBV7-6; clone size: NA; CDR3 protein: CASSLEAGTYEQYF; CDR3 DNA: TGTGCCAGCAGCTTAGAGGCAGGGACCTACGAGCAGTACTTC
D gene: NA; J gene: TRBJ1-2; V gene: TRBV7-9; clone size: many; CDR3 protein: CASSLVDRDYGYTF; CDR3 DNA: TGTGCCAGCAGCTTAGTGGACCGAGACTATGGCTACACCTTC
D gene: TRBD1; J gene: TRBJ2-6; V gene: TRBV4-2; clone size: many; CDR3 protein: CASSRGLGTGRSGANVLTF; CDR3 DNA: TGTGCCAGCAGCCGAGGACTCGGGACAGGGAGGTCTGGGGCCAACGTCCTGACTTTC
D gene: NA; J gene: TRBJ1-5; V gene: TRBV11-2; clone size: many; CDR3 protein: CASSVGTEPYQPQHF; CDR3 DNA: TGTGCCAGCAGCGTCGGGACGGAGCCTTATCAGCCCCAGCATTTT
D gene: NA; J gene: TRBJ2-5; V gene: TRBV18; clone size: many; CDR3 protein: CASSPGLETQYF; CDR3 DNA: TGTGCCAGCTCACCAGGTTTAGAGACCCAGTACTTC
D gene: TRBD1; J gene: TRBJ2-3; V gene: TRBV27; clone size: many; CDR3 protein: CASSSTPGQALTDTQYF; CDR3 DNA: TGTGCCAGCAGTTCGACCCCGGGACAGGCACTCACAGATACGCAGTATTTT
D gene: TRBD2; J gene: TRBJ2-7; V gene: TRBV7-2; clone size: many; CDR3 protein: CASSRRLAGVTYEQYF; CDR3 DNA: TGTGCCAGCAGCCGACGACTAGCGGGAGTGACCTACGAGCAGTACTTC